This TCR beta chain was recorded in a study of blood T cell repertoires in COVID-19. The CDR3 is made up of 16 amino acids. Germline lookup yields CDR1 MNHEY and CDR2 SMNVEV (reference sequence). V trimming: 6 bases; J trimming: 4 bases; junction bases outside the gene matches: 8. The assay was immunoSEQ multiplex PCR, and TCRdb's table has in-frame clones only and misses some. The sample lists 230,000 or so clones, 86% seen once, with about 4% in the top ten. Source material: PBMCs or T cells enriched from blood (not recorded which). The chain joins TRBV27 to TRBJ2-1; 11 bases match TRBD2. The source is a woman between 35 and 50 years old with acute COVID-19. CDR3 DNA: TGTGCCAGCAGGACCCTCCTAGCGGGGGGATACAATGAGCAGTTCTTC. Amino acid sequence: CASRTLLAGGYNEQFF.